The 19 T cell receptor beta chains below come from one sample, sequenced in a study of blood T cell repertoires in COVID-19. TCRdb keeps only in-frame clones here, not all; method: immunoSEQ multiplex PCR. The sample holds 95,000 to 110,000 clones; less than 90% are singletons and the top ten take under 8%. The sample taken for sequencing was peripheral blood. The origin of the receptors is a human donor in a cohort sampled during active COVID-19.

CDR3 nucleotide sequence: TGTGCCAGCAGCTTAGATGTTGGGGGAGGGTACGAGCAGTACTTC. Translated, it gives CASSLDVGGGYEQYF. This chain joins TRBV7-7 and TRBJ2-7; 7 positions match TRBD2. Germline lookup yields CDR1 SSHAT and CDR2 FNYEAQ (reference sequence). This CDR3 region has 15 residues. V shed 1 base and J 4 bases; nucleotides not matched to a gene: 7.

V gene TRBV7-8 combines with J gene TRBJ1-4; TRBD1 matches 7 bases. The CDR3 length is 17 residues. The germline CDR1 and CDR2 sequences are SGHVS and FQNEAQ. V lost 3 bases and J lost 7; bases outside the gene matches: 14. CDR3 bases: TGTGCCAGCAGCTTGATACCCCCAACAGGGGAGCCTGAAAAACTGTTTTTT. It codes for CASSLIPPTGEPEKLFF.

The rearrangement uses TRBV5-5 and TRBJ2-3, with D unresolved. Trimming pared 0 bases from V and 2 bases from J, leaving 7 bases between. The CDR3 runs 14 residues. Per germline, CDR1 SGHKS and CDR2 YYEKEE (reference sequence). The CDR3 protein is CASSLVLVTDTQYF. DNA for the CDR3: TGTGCCAGCAGCTTGGTTCTTGTCACAGATACGCAGTATTTT.

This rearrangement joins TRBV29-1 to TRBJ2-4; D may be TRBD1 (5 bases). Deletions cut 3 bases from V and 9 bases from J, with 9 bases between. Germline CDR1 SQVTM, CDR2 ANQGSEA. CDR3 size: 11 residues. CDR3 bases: TGCAGCGTTGAGGTCCAGGGCATTCAGTACTTC. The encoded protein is CSVEVQGIQYF.

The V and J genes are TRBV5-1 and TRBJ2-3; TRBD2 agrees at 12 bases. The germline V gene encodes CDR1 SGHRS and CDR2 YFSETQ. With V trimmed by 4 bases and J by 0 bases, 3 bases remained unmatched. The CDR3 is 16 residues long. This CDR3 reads CASSATSGGSTDTQYF. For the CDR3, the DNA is TGCGCCAGCAGCGCGACTAGCGGGGGCAGCACAGATACGCAGTATTTT. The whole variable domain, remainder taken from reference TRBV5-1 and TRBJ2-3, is KAGVTQTPRYLIKTRGQQVTLSCSPISGHRSVSWYQQTPGQGLQFLFEYFSETQRNKGNFPGRFSGRQFSNSRSEMNVSTLELGDSALYLCASSATSGGSTDTQYFGPGTRLTVL.

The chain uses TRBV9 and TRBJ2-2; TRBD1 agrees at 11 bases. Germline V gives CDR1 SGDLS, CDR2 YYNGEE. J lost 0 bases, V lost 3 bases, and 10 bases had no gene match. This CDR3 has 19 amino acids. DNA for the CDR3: TGTGCCAGCAGCGCACCCCGGGACAGGGGGTATTCGAACACCGGGGAGCTGTTTTTT. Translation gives CASSAPRDRGYSNTGELFF.

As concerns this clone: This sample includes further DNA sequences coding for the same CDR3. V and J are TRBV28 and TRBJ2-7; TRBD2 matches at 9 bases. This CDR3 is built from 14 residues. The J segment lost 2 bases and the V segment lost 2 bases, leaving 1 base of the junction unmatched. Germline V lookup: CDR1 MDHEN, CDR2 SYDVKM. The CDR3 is CASSLLAGTYEQYF. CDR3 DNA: TGTGCCAGCAGTTTACTAGCGGGGACCTACGAGCAGTACTTC.

The CDR3 DNA reads as TGTGCCAGCTCCGTCACATGGGGCGGGAATGCCCATGAGCAGTTCTTC. Amino acid sequence: CASSVTWGGNAHEQFF. V gene TRBV28 combines with J gene TRBJ2-1; D possibly corresponds to TRBD2 (6 bases). The CDR3 length is 16 residues. The V end lost 8 bases, the J end lost 8 bases, and 25 bases lay between the germline ends. Germline assignment: CDR1 MDHEN and CDR2 SYDVKM.

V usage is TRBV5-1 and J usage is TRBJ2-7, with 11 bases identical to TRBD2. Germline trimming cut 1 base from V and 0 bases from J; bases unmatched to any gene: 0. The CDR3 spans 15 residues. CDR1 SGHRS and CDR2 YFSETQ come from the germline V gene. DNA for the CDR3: TGCGCCAGCAGCTTGACTAGCGGGAGCTCCTACGAGCAGTACTTC. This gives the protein CASSLTSGSSYEQYF.

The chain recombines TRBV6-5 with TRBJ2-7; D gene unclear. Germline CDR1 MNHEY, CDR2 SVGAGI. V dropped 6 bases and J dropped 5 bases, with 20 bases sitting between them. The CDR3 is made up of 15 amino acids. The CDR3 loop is CASSSFYGAAHEQYF. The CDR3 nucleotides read TGTGCCAGCAGCTCCTTTTACGGAGCCGCCCACGAGCAGTACTTC.

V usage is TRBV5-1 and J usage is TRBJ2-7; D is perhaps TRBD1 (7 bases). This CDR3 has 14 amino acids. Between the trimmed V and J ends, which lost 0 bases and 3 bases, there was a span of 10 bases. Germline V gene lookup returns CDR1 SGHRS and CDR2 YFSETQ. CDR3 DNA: TGCGCCAGCAGCTTGGCCCAGGGGGGCTACGAGCAGTACTTC. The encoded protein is CASSLAQGGYEQYF.

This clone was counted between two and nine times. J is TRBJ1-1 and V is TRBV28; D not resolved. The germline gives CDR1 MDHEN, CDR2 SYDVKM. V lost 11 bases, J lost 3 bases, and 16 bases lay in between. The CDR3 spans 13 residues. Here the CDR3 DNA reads TGTGCCGCAGTCGGCGGGAGGGACACTGAAGCTTTCTTT. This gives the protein CAAVGGRDTEAFF.

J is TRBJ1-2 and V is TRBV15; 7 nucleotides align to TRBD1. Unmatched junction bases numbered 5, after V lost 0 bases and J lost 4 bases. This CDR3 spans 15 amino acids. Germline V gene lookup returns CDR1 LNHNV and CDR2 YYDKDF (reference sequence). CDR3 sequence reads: CATSRDNDRAYGYTF. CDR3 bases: TGTGCCACCAGCAGAGATAACGACAGGGCCTATGGCTACACCTTC.

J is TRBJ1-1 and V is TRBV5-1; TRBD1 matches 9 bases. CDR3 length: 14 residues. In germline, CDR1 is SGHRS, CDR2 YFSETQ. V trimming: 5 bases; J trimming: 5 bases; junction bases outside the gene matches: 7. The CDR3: CASSRDRGLTEAFF. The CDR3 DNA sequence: TGCGCCAGCAGTCGAGACAGGGGGTTGACTGAAGCTTTCTTT.

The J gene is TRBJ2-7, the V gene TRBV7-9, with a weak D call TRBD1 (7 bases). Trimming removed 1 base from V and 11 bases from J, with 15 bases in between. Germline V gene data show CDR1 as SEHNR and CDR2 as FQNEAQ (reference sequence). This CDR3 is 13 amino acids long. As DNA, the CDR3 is TGTGCCAGCAGCTTAGGGTATACAGGGGAGGAGTACTTC. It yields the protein CASSLGYTGEEYF.

CDR3 nucleotides: TGCGCCAGCCGCCCCCAAGCAGGGGGCAGTAGAAACGAGCAGTACTTC. It codes for CASRPQAGGSRNEQYF. The chain carries TRBV5-1 and TRBJ2-7; 8 nucleotides line up with TRBD1. J lost 5 bases, V lost 7 bases, and 17 bases had no gene match. CDR3 length: 16 residues. CDR1 is SGHRS and CDR2 is YFSETQ in the germline V gene.

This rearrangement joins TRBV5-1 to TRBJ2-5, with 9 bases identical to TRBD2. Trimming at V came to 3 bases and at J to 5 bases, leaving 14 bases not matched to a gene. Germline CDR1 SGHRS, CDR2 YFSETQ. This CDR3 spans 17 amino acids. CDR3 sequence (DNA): TGCGCCAGCAGCTGGACCGTAGCGGGGGCTTTGGGGGAGACCCAGTACTTC. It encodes CASSWTVAGALGETQYF.

The CDR3 DNA is TGTGCCAGCAGTCCTTCCCGCCGGGGTCCCCAGCATTTT. Translating it yields CASSPSRRGPQHF. V and J are TRBV6-5 and TRBJ1-5; D gene ambiguous. The germline V gene encodes CDR1 MNHEY and CDR2 SVGAGI. This CDR3 is 13 amino acids long. V was clipped by 5 bases and J by 10 bases, with 15 bases between them.

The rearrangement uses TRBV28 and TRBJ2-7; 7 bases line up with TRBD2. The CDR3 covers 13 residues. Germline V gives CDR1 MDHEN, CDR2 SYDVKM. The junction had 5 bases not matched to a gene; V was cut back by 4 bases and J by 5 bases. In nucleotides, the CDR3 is TGTGCCAGCAGTTACGGGGAGGGCCACGAGCAGTACTTC. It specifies CASSYGEGHEQYF.